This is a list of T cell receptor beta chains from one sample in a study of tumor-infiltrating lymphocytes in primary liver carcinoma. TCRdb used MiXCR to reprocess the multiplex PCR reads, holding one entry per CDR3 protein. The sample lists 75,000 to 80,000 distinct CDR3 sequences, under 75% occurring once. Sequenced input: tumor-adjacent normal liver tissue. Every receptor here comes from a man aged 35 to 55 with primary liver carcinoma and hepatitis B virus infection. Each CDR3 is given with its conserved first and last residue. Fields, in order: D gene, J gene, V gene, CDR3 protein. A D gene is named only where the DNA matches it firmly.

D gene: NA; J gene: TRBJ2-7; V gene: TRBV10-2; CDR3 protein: CASRLVSAEQYF
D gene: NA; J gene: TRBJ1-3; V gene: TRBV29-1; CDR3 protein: CSAQQAGTGNTIYF
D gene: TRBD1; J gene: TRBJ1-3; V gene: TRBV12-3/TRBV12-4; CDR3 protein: CASSVGQGRGNTIYF
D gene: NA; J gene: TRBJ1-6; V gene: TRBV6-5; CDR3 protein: CVSSVGLTRPLHF
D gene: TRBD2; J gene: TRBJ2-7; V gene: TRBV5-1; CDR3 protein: CANTTTSGSSYEQYF
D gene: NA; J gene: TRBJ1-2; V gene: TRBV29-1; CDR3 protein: CSVVYGGALKGYTF
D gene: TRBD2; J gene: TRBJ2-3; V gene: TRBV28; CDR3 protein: CASIPRVAGVGTDRQYF
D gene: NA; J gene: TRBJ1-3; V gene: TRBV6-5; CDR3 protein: CASSYSRPGSGNTIYF
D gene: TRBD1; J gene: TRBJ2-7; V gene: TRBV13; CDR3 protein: CASSPLLDRAYGQYF
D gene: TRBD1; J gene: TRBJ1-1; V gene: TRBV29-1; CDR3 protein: CSVTGTETMGTEAFF
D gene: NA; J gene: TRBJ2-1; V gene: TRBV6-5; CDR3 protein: CASSIRESYNEQFF
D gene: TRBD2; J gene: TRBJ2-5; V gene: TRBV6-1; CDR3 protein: CARSELAGAQETQYF
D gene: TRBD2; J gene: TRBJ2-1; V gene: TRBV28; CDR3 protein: CASSSSGIDNEQFF
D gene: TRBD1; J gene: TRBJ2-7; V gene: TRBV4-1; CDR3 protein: CVSSQGWTGGDEQYF
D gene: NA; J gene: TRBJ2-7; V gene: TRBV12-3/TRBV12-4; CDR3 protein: CASSSSRDQYF
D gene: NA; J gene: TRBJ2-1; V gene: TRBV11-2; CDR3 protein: CAGSDPLGYYNEKFF
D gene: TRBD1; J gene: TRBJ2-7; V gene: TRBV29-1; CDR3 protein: CSVQATGGEGEEYF
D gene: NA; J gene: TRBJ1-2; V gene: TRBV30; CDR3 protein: CAWSDPRTANYGYTF
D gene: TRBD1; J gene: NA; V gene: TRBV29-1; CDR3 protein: CSAPVSDRTYNEQYF
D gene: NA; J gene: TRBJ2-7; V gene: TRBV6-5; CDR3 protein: CASSLRRFRDEQYF
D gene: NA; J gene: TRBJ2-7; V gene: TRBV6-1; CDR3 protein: CASSVHLGDGYYKQYF
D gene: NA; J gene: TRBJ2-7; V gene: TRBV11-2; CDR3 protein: CASSLSSGIAYEQCF
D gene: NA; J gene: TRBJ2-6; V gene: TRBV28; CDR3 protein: CASSLSGPGANVLTF
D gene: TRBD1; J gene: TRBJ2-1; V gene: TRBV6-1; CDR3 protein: CASSEGTGESNEQFF
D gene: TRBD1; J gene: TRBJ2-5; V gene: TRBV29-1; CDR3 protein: CSVDEQGMGTQYF
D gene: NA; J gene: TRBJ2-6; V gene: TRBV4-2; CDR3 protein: CASSSGQISGANVLTF
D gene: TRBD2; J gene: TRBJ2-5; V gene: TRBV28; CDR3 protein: CASSLLIGSGMTETQYF
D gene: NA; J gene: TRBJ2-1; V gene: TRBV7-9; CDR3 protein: CASSARQSHNEQLF
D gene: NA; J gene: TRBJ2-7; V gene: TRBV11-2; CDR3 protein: CAGSVGTAAYEQYF
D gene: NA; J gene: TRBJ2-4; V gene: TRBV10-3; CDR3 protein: CAISESPTGIAKNIQYF
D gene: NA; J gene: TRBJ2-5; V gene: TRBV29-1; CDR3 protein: CSVECSFQETQYF
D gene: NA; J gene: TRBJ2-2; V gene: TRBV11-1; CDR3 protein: CASSFSRERGTGELFF
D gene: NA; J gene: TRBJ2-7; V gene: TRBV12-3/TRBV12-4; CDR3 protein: CASSKGSGGGYEQYF
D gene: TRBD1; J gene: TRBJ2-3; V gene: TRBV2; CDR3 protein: CASSLTGVGADTQCF
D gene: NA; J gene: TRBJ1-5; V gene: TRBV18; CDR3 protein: CASSPEGYQPQHF
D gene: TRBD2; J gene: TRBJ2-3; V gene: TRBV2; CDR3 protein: CASSETLAGGGTDTQYF
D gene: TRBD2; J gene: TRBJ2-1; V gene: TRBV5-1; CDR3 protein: CASSLEGLAYYIEQFF
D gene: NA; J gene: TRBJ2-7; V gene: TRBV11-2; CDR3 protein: CANRSRSSGTTYEQYF
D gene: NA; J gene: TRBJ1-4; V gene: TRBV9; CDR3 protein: CASSVDGHQREKLFF
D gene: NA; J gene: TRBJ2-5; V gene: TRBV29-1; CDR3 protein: CGVRFRYQETQYF
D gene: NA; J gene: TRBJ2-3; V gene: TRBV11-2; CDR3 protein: CASILDLDTQHF
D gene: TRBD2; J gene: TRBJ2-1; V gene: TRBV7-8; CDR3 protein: CASSLLGGSGRANEQFF
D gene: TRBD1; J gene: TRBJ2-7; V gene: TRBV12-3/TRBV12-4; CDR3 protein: CASSTGTGGPYKQYF
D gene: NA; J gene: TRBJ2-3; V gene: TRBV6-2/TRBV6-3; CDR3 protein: CVSGTTGTTITDTQYF
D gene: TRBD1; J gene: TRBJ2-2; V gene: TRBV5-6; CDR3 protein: CTSSSGTVVTWELFF
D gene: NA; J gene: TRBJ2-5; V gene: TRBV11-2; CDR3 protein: CASSRVGSGRETQYF
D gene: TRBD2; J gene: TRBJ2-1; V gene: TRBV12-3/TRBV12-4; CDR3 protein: CASRGVAGGWDEQFF
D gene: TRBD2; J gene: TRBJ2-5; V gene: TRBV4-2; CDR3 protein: CASSQDQSTSGTQYF
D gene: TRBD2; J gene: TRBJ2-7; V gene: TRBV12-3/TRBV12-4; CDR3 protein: CASTELAGGPGLVYEQYF
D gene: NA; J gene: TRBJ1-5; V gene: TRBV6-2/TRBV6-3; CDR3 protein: CASTLNSYRNQPQHF
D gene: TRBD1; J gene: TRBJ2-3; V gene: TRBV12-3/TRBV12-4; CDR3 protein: CASSLDRQGSTNTQYF
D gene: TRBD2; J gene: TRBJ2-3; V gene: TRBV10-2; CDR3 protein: CTSSPGTSGSDTQYF
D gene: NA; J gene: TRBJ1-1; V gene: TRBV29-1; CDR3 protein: CSVENLSEAFF
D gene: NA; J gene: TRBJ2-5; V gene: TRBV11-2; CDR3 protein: CASSLDPWSSRREETQYF
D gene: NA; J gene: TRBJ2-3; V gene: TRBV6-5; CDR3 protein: CGSTKPELDTQYF